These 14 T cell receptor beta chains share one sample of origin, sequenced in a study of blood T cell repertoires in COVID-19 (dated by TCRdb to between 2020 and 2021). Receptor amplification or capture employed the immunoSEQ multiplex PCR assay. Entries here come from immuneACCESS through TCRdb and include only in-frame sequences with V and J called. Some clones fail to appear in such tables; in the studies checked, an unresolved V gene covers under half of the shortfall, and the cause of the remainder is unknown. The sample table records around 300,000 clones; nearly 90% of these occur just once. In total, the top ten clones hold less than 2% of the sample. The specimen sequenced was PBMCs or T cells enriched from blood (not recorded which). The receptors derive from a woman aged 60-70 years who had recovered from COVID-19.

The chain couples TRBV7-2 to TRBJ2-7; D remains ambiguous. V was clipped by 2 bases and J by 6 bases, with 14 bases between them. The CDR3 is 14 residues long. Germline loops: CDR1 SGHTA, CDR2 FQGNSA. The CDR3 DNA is TGTGCCAGCAGCTTAAAATACGGTCCCCCCGAGCAGTACTTC. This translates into CASSLKYGPPEQYF. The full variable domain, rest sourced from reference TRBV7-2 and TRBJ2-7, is GAGVSQSPSNKVTEKGKDVELRCDPISGHTALYWYRQSLGQGLEFLIYFQGNSAPDKSGLPSDRFSAERTGGSVSTLTIQRTQQEDSAVYLCASSLKYGPPEQYFGPGTRLTVT.

In nucleotides, the CDR3 is TGTGCCACCAGTGACCCGAACAGGGGCGGAGAAGAAAAACTGTTTTTT. Protein product: CATSDPNRGGEEKLFF. The V call is TRBV24-1, the J call TRBJ1-4; 7 nucleotides match TRBD1. This CDR3 comprises 16 residues. Trimming at V came to 4 bases and at J to 8 bases, leaving 12 bases not matched to a gene. Germline V gene sequence: CDR1 KGHDR, CDR2 SFDVKD.

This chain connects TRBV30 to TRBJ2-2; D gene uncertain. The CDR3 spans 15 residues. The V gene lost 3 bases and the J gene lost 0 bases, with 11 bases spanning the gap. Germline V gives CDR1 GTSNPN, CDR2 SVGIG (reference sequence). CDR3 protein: CAWRTHKTNTGELFF. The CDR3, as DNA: TGTGCCTGGAGAACCCACAAGACGAACACCGGGGAGCTGTTTTTT.

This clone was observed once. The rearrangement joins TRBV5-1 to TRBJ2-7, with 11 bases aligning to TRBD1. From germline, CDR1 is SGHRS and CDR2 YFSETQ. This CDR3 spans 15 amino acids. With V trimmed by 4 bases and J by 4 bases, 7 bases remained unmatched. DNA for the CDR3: TGCGCCAGCAGCCCCCAGGACAGGGGGCCATACGAGCAGTACTTC. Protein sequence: CASSPQDRGPYEQYF. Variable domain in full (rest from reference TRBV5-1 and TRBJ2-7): KAGVTQTPRYLIKTRGQQVTLSCSPISGHRSVSWYQQTPGQGLQFLFEYFSETQRNKGNFPGRFSGRQFSNSRSEMNVSTLELGDSALYLCASSPQDRGPYEQYFGPGTRLTVT.

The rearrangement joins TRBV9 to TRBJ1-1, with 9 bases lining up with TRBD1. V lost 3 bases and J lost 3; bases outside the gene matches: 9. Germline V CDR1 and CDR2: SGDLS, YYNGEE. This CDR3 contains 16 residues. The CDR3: CASSGNRDRVDTEAFF. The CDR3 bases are TGTGCCAGCAGCGGAAACCGGGACAGGGTTGACACTGAAGCTTTCTTT.

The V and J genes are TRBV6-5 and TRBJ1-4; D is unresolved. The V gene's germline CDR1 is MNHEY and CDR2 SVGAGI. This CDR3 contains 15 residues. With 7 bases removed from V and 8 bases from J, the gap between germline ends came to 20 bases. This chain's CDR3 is CASIGNGPGGEKLFF. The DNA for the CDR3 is TGTGCCAGCATAGGAAATGGGCCCGGTGGGGAAAAACTGTTTTTT.

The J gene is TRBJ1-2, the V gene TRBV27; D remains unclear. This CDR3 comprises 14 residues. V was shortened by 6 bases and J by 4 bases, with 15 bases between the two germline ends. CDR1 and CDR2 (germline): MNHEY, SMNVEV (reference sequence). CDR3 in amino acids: CASSPSGSGYGYTF. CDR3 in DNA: TGTGCCAGCAGCCCCTCGGGGAGCGGCTATGGCTACACCTTC.

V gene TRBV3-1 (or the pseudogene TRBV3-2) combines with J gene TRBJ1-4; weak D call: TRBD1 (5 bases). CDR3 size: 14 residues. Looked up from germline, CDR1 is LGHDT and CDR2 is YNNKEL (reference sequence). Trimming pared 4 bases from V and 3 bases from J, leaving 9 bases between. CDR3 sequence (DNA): TGTGCCAGCAGCCGGGACTATGCTAATGAAAAACTGTTTTTT. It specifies CASSRDYANEKLFF.

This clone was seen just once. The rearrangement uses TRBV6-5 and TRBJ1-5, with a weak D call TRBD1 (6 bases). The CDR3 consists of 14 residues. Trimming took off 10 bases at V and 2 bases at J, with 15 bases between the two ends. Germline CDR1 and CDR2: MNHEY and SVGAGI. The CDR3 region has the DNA TGTGCCACATCAAGGGCAGGGGGCAATCAGCCCCAGCATTTT. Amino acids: CATSRAGGNQPQHF.

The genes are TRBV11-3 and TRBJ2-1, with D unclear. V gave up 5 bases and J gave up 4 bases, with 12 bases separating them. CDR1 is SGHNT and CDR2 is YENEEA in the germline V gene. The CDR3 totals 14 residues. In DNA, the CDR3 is TGTGCCAGCAGCCACGCAGGCAGTTACAATGAGCAGTTCTTC. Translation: CASSHAGSYNEQFF.

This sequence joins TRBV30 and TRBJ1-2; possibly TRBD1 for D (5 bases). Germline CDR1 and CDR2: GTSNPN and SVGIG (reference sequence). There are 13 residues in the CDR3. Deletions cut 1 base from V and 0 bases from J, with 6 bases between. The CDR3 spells CAWSAGSNYGYTF. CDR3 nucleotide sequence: TGTGCCTGGAGTGCAGGGTCTAACTATGGCTACACCTTC.

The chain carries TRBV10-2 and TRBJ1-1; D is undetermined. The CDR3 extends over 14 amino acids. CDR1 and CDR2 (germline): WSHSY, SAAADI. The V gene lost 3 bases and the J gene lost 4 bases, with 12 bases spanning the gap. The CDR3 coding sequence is TGCGCCAGCAGTGATCGCGGGAGGCCCACTGAAGCTTTCTTT. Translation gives CASSDRGRPTEAFF.

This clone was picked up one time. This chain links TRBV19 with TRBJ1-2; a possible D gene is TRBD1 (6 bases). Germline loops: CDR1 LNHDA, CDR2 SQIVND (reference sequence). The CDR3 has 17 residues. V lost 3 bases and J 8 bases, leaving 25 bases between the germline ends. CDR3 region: CASSIALVTPGQGGYTF. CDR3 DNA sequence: TGTGCCAGTAGTATCGCCCTAGTTACTCCGGGACAAGGCGGCTACACCTTC.

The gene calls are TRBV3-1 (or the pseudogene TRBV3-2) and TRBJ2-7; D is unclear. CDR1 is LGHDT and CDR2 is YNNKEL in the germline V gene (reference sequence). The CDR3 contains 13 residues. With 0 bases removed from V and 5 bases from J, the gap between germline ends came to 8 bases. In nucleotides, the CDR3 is TGTGCCAGCAGCCAAGATAACGGAGACGAGCAGTACTTC. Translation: CASSQDNGDEQYF.